This T cell receptor beta chain is from a study of T cell repertoires in cytomegalovirus infection. Study-level background: The public TCR beta signatures pointed to both CMV infection and matching HLA type. Study-level findings and limits: The ex vivo response was dominated by HLA-C-restricted CMV-specific TCR beta clonotypes.

TCRdb used MiXCR to reprocess the reads, holding one entry per CDR3 protein. The data hold 650,000 to 850,000 distinct CDR3 sequences, with about 29% observed a single time. Germline CDR1 reads SGHTA; CDR2 reads FQGNSA. The CDR3 runs to 13 residues. With 1 base removed from V and 5 bases from J, the gap between germline ends came to 8 bases. In its sample, this clonotype was seen many times. Its target is unknown. The V and J genes are TRBV7-2 and TRBJ1-1; D gene unclear. Sequencing used cultured CD8+ T cells from PBMCs, obtained from culture after CMV antigen stimulation. The receptor was derived from a human donor in good health (CMV status not recorded). Some clones in this sample may be carry-over from other donors' samples. In DNA, the CDR3 is TGTGCCAGCAGCTTAGGGGATAGGACTGAAGCTTTCTTT. Residues: CASSLGDRTEAFF.